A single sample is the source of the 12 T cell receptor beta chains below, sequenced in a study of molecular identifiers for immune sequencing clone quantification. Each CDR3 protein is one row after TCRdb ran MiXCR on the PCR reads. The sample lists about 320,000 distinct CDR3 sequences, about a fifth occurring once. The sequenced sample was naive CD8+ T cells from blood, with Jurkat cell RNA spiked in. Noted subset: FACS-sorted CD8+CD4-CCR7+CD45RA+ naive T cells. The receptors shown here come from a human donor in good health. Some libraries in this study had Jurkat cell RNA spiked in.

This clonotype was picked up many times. The CDR3 sequence is CASSANAPGAGTDTQYF. CDR3 in DNA: TGTGCCAGCAGCGCTAACGCCCCGGGGGCCGGCACAGATACGCAGTATTTT. The chain recombines TRBV7-6 with TRBJ2-3; either TRBD1 or TRBD2 may supply D (6 bases each). CDR3 length: 17 amino acids. Trimming removed 5 bases at V and 1 base at J, with 19 bases between. In germline, CDR1 is SGHVS, CDR2 FNYEAQ.

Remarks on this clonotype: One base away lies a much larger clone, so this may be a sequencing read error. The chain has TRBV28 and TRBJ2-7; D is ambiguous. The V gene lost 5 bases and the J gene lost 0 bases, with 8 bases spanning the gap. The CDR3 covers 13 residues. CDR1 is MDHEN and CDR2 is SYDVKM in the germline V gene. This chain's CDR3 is CASSVESSYEQYF. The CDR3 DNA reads TGTGCCAGCAGTGTAGAGAGCTCCTACGAGCAGTACTTC.

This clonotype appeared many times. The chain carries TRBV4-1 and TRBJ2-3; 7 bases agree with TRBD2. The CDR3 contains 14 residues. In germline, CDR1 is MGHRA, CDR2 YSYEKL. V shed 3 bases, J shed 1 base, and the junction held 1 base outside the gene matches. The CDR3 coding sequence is TGCGCCAGCAGCCACCTAGCGGGCACAGATACGCAGTATTTT. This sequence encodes CASSHLAGTDTQYF.

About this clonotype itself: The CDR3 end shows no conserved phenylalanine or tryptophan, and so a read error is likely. The CDR3 is CAISESETRIGTQYL. The CDR3 region has the DNA TGTGCCATCAGTGAGTCGGAGACTAGGATAGGGACCCAGTACCTC. The chain combines TRBV10-3 with TRBJ2-5; D may be TRBD2 (6 bases). The V end was cut by 0 bases, the J end by 7 bases, with 15 bases between. CDR1 is ENHRY and CDR2 is SYGVKD in the germline V gene. CDR3 length: 15 amino acids.

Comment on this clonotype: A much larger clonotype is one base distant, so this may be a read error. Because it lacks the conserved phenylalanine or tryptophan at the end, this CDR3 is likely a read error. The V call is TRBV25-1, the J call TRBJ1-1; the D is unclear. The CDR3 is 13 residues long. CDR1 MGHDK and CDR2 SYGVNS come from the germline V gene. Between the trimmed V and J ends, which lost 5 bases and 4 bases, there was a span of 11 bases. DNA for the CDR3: TGTGCCAGCAGTTGGGGTATTGGCACTGAAGCTTTCTCT. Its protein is CASSWGIGTEAFS.

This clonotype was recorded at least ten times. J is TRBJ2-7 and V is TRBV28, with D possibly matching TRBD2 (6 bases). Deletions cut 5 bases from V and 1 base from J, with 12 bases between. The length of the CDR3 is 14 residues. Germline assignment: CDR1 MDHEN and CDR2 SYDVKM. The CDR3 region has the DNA TGTGCCAGCAGTACAAGTGGAGGGTCCTACGAGCAGTACTTC. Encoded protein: CASSTSGGSYEQYF.

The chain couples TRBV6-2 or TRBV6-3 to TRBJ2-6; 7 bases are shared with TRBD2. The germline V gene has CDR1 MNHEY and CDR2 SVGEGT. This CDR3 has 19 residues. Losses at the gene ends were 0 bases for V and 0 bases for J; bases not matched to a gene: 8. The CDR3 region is CASSYSKLAEISGANVLTF. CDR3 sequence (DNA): TGTGCCAGCAGTTACTCGAAGCTAGCGGAAATCTCTGGGGCCAACGTCCTGACTTTC.

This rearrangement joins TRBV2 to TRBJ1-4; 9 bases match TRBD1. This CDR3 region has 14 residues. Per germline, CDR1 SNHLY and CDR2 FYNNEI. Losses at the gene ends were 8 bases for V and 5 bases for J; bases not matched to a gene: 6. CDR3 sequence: CASGGTGRNEKLFF. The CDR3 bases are TGTGCCAGCGGCGGGACAGGGAGAAATGAAAAACTGTTTTTT.

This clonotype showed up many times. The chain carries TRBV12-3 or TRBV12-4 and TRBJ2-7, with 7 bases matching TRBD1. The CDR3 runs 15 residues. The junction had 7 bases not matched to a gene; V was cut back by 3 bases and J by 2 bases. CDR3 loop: CASSFIPGTAYEQYF. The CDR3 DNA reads TGTGCCAGCAGTTTTATCCCCGGGACAGCCTACGAGCAGTACTTC.

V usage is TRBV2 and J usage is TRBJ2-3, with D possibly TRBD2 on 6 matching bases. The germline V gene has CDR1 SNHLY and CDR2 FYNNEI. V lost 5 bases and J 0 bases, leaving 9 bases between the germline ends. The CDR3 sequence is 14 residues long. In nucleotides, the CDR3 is TGTGCCAGCAGTCCGGGGGTTAGCACAGATACGCAGTATTTT. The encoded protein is CASSPGVSTDTQYF.

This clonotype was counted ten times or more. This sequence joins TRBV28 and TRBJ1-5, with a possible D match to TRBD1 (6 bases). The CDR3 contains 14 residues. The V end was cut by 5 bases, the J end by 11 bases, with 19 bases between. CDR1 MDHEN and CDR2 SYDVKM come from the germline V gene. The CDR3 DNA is TGTGCCAGCAGTCCACGGACAGCTCCACGGTCCCAGCATTTT. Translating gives CASSPRTAPRSQHF.

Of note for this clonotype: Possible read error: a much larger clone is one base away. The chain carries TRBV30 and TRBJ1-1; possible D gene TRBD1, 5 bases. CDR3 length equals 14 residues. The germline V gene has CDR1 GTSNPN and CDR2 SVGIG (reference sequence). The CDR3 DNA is TGTGTCTGGAGTGTCCCAGGGATGGACACTGAAGCTTTCTTT. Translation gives CVWSVPGMDTEAFF.